This TCR beta chain was identified in a study of blood T cell repertoires in COVID-19. Study context: Whether acute or convalescent, the COVID-19 samples came from the United States, Italy and Spain. T cells, B-cell-depleted T cells, or PBMCs provided the cDNA or gDNA that served as material.

Seattle participants joined during active infection and were tracked over time. Original methodology: Using reference gene primer amplification, nucleated cell counts were estimated. The assay was immunoSEQ multiplex PCR, and TCRdb's table has in-frame clones only and misses some. The DNA gave D and trimming, while V, J and clone size come from that table. The sample consists of some 190,000 clones, 84% of them appearing once. The CDR3 sequence is 14 residues long. Trimming removed 0 bases at V and 8 bases at J, with 14 bases between. CDR1 and CDR2 (germline): SGHRS, YFSETQ. The TCR was taken from an elderly woman with COVID-19, enrolled during active disease. Sequencing was done on a sample of peripheral blood. This chain uses TRBV5-1 with TRBJ1-2; D call uncertain. As DNA, the CDR3 is TGCGCCAGCAGCTTGGACTGGGTCTCGAGGGGCTACACCTTC. Translation gives CASSLDWVSRGYTF.